The entry below describes one TCR beta chain. The antigen is undetermined. These data come from a study of T cell responses to AZD1222 COVID-19 vaccine. Study details: The analysis combined second doses at about 4 or about 12 weeks.

Generated by immunoSEQ multiplex PCR, the TCRdb table keeps only in-frame clones and is missing some. This sample has roughly 190,000 clones, with over 90% found just once. Germline V lookup: CDR1 SSHAT, CDR2 FNYEAQ (reference sequence). Trimming cost V 6 bases and J 4 bases, with 18 bases left between them. The CDR3 has 15 amino acids. Study results and limitations: Two doses of AZD1222 preceded a rise in Spike-specific TCR breadth and depth. Only six or seven AZD1222 recipients tested seropositive at baseline. Donors in the cohort were predominantly white British and more often female, and clonal diversity was possibly underestimated.

The chain is built from TRBV7-7 and TRBJ1-1; the D gene is possibly TRBD1 (5 bases). The material sequenced was peripheral blood, taken on day 0 of AZD1222 vaccination. This receptor was taken from an adult in good health. The CDR3 is CASRPLGGVPTEAFF. CDR3 nucleotide sequence: TGTGCCAGCAGACCCCTTGGGGGGGTTCCCACTGAAGCTTTCTTT.